These 19 T cell receptor beta chains share one sample of origin, sequenced in a study of blood T cell repertoires in COVID-19. The protocol was immunoSEQ multiplex PCR, while the TCRdb copy is restricted to in-frame clones and leaves out a portion. Of around 160,000 clones listed, 87% are singletons. Sequenced: peripheral blood. The receptors shown here come from a woman between 65 and 79 years old with COVID-19, enrolled during active disease.

The rearrangement links TRBV19 to TRBJ1-1, with a weak D call TRBD1 (6 bases). Trimming removed 10 bases from V and 5 bases from J, with 11 bases in between. CDR1 and CDR2 (germline): LNHDA, SQIVND (reference sequence). CDR3 length: 11 residues. The CDR3 region has the DNA TGTGCCACCGATACAGGGACTGAAGCTTTCTTT. Protein sequence: CATDTGTEAFF.

The count of this clone is one. This rearrangement joins TRBV4-1 to TRBJ2-1, with 10 bases fitting TRBD1. Trimming cost V 0 bases and J 4 bases; bases outside gene matches: 6. The germline V gene has CDR1 MGHRA and CDR2 YSYEKL. This CDR3 region has 17 residues. The CDR3 nucleotides are TGCGCCAGCAGCCAAGATGGGACAGGGGCTTCTTACAATGAGCAGTTCTTC. Its translation: CASSQDGTGASYNEQFF.

A few counts support this clone. The chain joins TRBV28 to TRBJ1-2; D uncertain. Germline CDR1 reads MDHEN; CDR2 reads SYDVKM. V lost 7 bases to trimming and J lost 6 bases, with 21 bases between them. The CDR3 is 15 residues long. CDR3 nucleotide sequence: TGTGCCAGCACGGAGACCAGTGGAAGATTGGATGGCTACACCTTC. It is translated as CASTETSGRLDGYTF.

This clone came up a few times. The V call is TRBV5-6, the J call TRBJ1-5; D unresolved. CDR3 length equals 14 residues. With 0 bases removed from V and 3 bases from J, the gap between germline ends came to 7 bases. Germline lookup yields CDR1 SGHDT and CDR2 YYEEEE. DNA for the CDR3: TGTGCCAGCAGCTTGGGCGGTTACAATCAGCCCCAGCATTTT. Translated: CASSLGGYNQPQHF.

This chain links TRBV15 with TRBJ2-1; the D gene is possibly TRBD2 (6 bases). V was trimmed by 0 bases and J by 7 bases, leaving 10 bases between them. The CDR3 extends over 14 amino acids. Germline V gene sequence: CDR1 LNHNV, CDR2 YYDKDF (reference sequence). CDR3 amino acids: CATSRDGDSNEQFF. The CDR3 DNA sequence: TGTGCCACCAGCAGAGATGGGGACTCGAATGAGCAGTTCTTC. The full variable domain, with the rest looked up from reference TRBV15 and TRBJ2-1, is DAMVIQNPRYQVTQFGKPVTLSCSQTLNHNVMYWYQQKSSQAPKLLFHYYDKDFNNEADTPDNFQSRRPNTSFCFLDIRSPGLGDTAMYLCATSRDGDSNEQFFGPGTRLTVL.

The CDR3 is CASSLWARGASNEQFF. For the CDR3, the DNA is TGTGCCAGCAGCTTATGGGCCCGGGGAGCTTCCAATGAGCAGTTCTTC. The rearrangement uses TRBV7-8 and TRBJ2-1, with D maybe TRBD2 (5 bases). The CDR3 is 16 amino acids. Trimming took off 2 bases at V and 6 bases at J, with 17 bases between the two ends. Germline loops: CDR1 SGHVS, CDR2 FQNEAQ.

V gene TRBV13 combines with J gene TRBJ1-1, with TRBD1 identical over 8 bases. V lost 4 bases and J lost 6; bases outside the gene matches: 13. The CDR3 has 16 residues. Germline V gives CDR1 PRHDT, CDR2 FYEKMQ (reference sequence). The CDR3 reads CASSSRPDRVIPEAFF. The CDR3 bases are TGTGCCAGCAGCTCGCGCCCGGACAGGGTGATACCTGAAGCTTTCTTT.

This chain links TRBV12-3 or TRBV12-4 with TRBJ2-7; perhaps TRBD2 as D (6 bases). Trimming took off 8 bases at V and 0 bases at J, with 11 bases between the two ends. This CDR3 has 13 residues. The CDR3 loop reads CASRAGGSYEQYF. In DNA form, the CDR3 reads TGTGCCAGCCGGGCCGGGGGCTCCTACGAGCAGTACTTC.

V gene TRBV7-9 combines with J gene TRBJ1-2, with 8 bases identical to TRBD1. Trimming cost V 4 bases and J 2 bases; bases outside gene matches: 6. This CDR3 region has 15 residues. The germline gives CDR1 SEHNR, CDR2 FQNEAQ (reference sequence). The CDR3 DNA follows: TGTGCCAGCAGCTCACTCCGGGACAGGAACTATGGCTACACCTTC. Its protein product is CASSSLRDRNYGYTF.

The rearrangement joins TRBV3-1 (or the pseudogene TRBV3-2) to TRBJ1-1; 9 positions agree with TRBD1. There are 14 residues in the CDR3. Germline CDR1 and CDR2: LGHDT and YNNKEL (reference sequence). Trimming removed 3 bases from V and 7 bases from J; junction bases left unmatched: 6. CDR3 nucleotide sequence: TGTGCCAGCAGCCATAGACAGGGGGATGTTGAAGCTTTCTTT. Its protein product is CASSHRQGDVEAFF.

V gene TRBV11-3 combines with J gene TRBJ1-6; tentative D call: TRBD1 (6 bases). This CDR3 region has 14 residues. Germline loops: CDR1 SGHNT, CDR2 YENEEA. V lost 1 base to trimming and J lost 9 bases, with 10 bases between them. This chain's CDR3 is CASSLGTAGSPLHF. For the CDR3, the DNA is TGTGCCAGCAGCTTAGGGACAGCAGGTTCACCCCTCCACTTT.

The DNA of the CDR3 is TGTGCCAGCAAGGCCCAGGGCTATGGCTACACCTTC. Its protein product is CASKAQGYGYTF. This sequence joins TRBV28 and TRBJ1-2; TRBD1 is a possible D gene (5 bases). V was trimmed by 7 bases and J by 4 bases, leaving 10 bases between them. The CDR3 has 12 residues. Germline values: CDR1 MDHEN, CDR2 SYDVKM.

The chain couples TRBV20-1 to TRBJ1-6, with 7 nucleotides matching TRBD1. V lost 3 bases, J lost 7 bases, and 15 bases stayed unmatched. This CDR3 spans 17 amino acids. Germline V gene data show CDR1 as DFQATT and CDR2 as SNEGSKA (reference sequence). The CDR3 nucleotides read TGCAGTGCTAGTGGCGGGACAGCCTCTAACCAGAATTCACCCCTCCACTTT. Amino acids: CSASGGTASNQNSPLHF.

The CDR3: CASSWTGSETQYF. For the CDR3, the DNA is TGTGCCAGCAGCTGGACAGGGAGCGAGACCCAGTACTTC. V is TRBV5-4 and J is TRBJ2-5, with TRBD1 matching over 8 bases. V was pared by 3 bases and J by 5 bases, with 3 bases of the junction left unmatched. The CDR3 extends over 13 amino acids. Looked up from germline, CDR1 is SGHNT and CDR2 is YYREEE (reference sequence).

J is TRBJ2-7 and V is TRBV7-9; D is uncertain. This CDR3 contains 13 residues. The V end was cut by 2 bases, the J end by 1 base, with 6 bases between. The germline V gene encodes CDR1 SEHNR and CDR2 FQNEAQ (reference sequence). The CDR3 DNA reads TGTGCCAGCAGCTTACAGGATTCCTACGAGCAGTACTTC. It translates to CASSLQDSYEQYF.

V gene TRBV3-1 (or the pseudogene TRBV3-2) combines with J gene TRBJ2-3; weak D call: TRBD2 (6 bases). Germline V gene data show CDR1 as LGHDT and CDR2 as YNNKEL (reference sequence). The CDR3 is made up of 14 amino acids. Trimming left V 4 bases short and J 1 base short, with 9 bases between. The CDR3 reads CASSRDSRTDTQYF. The CDR3 bases are TGTGCCAGCAGCCGGGACTCACGCACAGATACGCAGTATTTT.

The chain employs TRBV30 and TRBJ1-6; TRBD1 aligns across 8 bases. Per germline, CDR1 GTSNPN and CDR2 SVGIG (reference sequence). V dropped 3 bases and J dropped 10; count of bases not matched to a gene: 11. CDR3 length: 15 residues. As DNA, the CDR3 is TGTGCCTGGAGCCAAAGAGACAGGGGTGGATCACCCCTCCACTTT. Protein product: CAWSQRDRGGSPLHF.

The gene calls are TRBV3-1 (or the pseudogene TRBV3-2) and TRBJ1-4; D remains unclear. The V end lost 3 bases, the J end lost 0 bases, and 8 bases lay between the germline ends. Germline V gene lookup returns CDR1 LGHDT and CDR2 YNNKEL (reference sequence). CDR3 length equals 15 residues. CDR3 nucleotides: TGTGCCAGCAGCCACCTTCTTGCAACTAATGAAAAACTGTTTTTT. Amino acids: CASSHLLATNEKLFF.

J is TRBJ1-1 and V is TRBV12-3 or TRBV12-4; no clear D. The CDR3 consists of 12 residues. Trimming removed 3 bases from V and 6 bases from J, with 8 bases in between. The CDR3 DNA reads as TGTGCCAGCAGTTTCCGAGGTGCTGAAGCTTTCTTT. It codes for CASSFRGAEAFF.